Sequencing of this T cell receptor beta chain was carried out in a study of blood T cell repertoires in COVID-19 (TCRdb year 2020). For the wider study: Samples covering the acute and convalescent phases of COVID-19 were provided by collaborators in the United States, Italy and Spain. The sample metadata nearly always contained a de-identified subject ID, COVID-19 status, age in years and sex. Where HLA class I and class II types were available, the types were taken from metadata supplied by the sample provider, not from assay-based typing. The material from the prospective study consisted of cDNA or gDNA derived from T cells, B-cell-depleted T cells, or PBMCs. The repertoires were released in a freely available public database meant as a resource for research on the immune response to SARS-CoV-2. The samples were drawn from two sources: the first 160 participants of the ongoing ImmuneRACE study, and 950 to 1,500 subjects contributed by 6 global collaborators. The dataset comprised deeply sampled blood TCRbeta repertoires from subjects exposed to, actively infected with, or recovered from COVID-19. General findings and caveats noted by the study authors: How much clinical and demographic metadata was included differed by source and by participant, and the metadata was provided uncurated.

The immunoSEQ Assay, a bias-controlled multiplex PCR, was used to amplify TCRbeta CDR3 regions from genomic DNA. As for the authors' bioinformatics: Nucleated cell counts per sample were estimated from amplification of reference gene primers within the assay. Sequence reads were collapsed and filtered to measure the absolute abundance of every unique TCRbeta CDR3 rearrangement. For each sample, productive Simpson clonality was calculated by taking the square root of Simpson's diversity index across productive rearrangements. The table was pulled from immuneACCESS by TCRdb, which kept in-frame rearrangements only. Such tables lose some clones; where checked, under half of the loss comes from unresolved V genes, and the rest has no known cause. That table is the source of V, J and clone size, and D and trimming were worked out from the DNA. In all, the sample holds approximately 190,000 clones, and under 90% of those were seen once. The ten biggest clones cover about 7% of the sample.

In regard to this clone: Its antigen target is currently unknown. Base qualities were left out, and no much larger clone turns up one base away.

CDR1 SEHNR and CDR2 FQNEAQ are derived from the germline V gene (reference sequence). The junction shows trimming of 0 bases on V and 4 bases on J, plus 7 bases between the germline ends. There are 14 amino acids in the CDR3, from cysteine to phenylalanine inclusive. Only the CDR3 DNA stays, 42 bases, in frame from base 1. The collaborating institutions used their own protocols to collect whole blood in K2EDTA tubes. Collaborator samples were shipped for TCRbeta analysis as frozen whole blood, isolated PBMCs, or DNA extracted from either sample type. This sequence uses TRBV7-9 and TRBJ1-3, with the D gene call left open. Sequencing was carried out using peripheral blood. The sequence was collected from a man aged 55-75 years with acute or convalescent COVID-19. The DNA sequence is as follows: TGTGCCAGCAGCTTAGCGGGAGTGGGAAACACCATATATTTT. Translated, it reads CASSLAGVGNTIYF. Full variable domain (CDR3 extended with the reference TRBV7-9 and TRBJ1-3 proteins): DTGVSQNPRHKITKRGQNVTFRCDPISEHNRLYWYRQTLGQGPEFLTYFQNEAQLEKSRLLSDRFSAERPKGSFSTLEIQRTEQGDSAMYLCASSLAGVGNTIYFGEGSWLTVV.